These 5 T cell receptor beta chains share one sample of origin, sequenced in a study of beta chain features in type 1 diabetes. Expressed TCRB transcripts were sequenced because the isolated RNA had all been reverse transcribed beforehand. Profiling relied on immunoSEQ multiplex PCR, and the TCRdb table lists in-frame clones only, not all of them. The sample carries 250,000 to 400,000 clones, around 15% recorded once. Sequencing was carried out using central memory CD4+ T cells from blood. These receptors all stem from a man in his thirties or forties in good health.

A few counts support this clone. The chain links TRBV11-2 to TRBJ1-2; possible D gene TRBD1, 5 bases. The CDR3 is 12 amino acids. Germline CDR1 reads SGHAT; CDR2 reads FQNNGV. V lost 7 bases and J lost 13, with 19 bases in between. CDR3 sequence: CASKGRGSSVTF. DNA of the CDR3: TGTGCCAGCAAGGGGCGGGGGTCCTCCGTCACCTTC.

The chain recombines TRBV4-3 with TRBJ1-1; 10 bases line up with TRBD1. Looked up from germline, CDR1 is LGHNA and CDR2 is YSLEER. The CDR3 extends over 14 amino acids. V trimming: 2 bases; J trimming: 4 bases; junction bases outside the gene matches: 1. The CDR3 region is CASSQRTGGTEAFF. The CDR3 nucleotides read TGCGCCAGCAGCCAACGGACAGGGGGCACTGAAGCTTTCTTT.

This clone was recorded at least ten times. Distinct nucleotide sequences in the sample also encode this CDR3. In DNA, the CDR3 is TGTGCCAGCAGCACGGGACTAGCCACAGATACGCAGTATTTT. Translated, it gives CASSTGLATDTQYF. The V call is TRBV11-3, the J call TRBJ2-3, with 9 bases aligning to TRBD2. Germline trimming cut 5 bases from V and 2 bases from J; bases unmatched to any gene: 2. The CDR3 covers 14 residues. Germline assignment: CDR1 SGHNT and CDR2 YENEEA.

The chain couples TRBV7-2 to TRBJ2-2; 8 nucleotides align to TRBD1. From germline, CDR1 is SGHTA and CDR2 FQGNSA. V lost 2 bases and J lost 1; bases outside the gene matches: 3. CDR3 size: 16 residues. CDR3 sequence reads: CASSLRTGKNTGELFF. DNA of the CDR3: TGTGCCAGCAGCTTAAGGACAGGGAAGAACACCGGGGAGCTGTTTTTT.

By proportion, this clone is large. The CDR3 nucleotides are TGCGCCAGCAGCCACTCGGAAGGAAACACCATATATTTT. Translating gives CASSHSEGNTIYF. The chain recombines TRBV4-3 with TRBJ1-3; no definite D call. Germline V gene data show CDR1 as LGHNA and CDR2 as YSLEER. The CDR3 extends over 13 amino acids. Trimming left V 3 bases short and J 4 bases short, with 7 bases between.